This TCR beta chain was identified in a study of control samples from healthy donors and cancer patients (dated by TCRdb to the early 2020s). Based on the germline V gene (reference sequence), the CDR1 and CDR2 sequences are LGHDT and YNNKEL. Compared with germline, V lacks 1 base and J lacks 4 bases; bases without a gene match: 4. The CDR3 covers 15 residues, taking in both the cysteine and the phenylalanine. Here the CDR3 DNA is all that survives: 45 bases in frame from base 1. The library came from the immunoSEQ multiplex PCR assay. The source is immuneACCESS, and TCRdb retained only in-frame sequences with V and J called. Part of the clones is not carried over; for the studies checked, unresolved V genes explain less than half of this, and the remainder is unexplained. This sample comprises over 70,000 clones, approximately 88% of them detected only once. 7.5% to 8% of the sample is in the top ten clones.

About this clone: The antigen it recognizes is unknown. Per-nucleotide qualities are absent, and no much larger clonotype sits a single base away.

This sequence was found in a woman aged 55 to 70 in good health. The V gene is TRBV3-1 (or the pseudogene TRBV3-2) and the J gene is TRBJ1-3; the junction holds 7 bases that match TRBD1. Sequenced: blood. The DNA sequence is as follows: TGTGCCAGCAGCCAAGGACAGGGAGGCGGAAACACCATATATTTT. Protein translation: CASSQGQGGGNTIYF.